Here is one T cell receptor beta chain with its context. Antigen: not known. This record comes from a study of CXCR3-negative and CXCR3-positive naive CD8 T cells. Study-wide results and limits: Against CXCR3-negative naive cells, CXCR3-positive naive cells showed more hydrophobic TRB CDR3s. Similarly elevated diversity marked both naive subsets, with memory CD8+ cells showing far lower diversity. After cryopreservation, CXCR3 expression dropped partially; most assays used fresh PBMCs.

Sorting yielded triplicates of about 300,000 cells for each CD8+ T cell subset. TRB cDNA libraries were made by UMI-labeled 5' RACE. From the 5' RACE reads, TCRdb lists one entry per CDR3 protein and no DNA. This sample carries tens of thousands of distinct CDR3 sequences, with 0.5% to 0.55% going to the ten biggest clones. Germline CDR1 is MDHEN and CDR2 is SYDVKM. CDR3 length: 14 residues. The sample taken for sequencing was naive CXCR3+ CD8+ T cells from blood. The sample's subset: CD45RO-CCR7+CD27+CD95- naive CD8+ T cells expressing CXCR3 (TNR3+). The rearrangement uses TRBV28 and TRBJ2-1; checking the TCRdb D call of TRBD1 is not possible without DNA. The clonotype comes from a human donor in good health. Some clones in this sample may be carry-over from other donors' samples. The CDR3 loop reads CASSSRTGWNEQFF.